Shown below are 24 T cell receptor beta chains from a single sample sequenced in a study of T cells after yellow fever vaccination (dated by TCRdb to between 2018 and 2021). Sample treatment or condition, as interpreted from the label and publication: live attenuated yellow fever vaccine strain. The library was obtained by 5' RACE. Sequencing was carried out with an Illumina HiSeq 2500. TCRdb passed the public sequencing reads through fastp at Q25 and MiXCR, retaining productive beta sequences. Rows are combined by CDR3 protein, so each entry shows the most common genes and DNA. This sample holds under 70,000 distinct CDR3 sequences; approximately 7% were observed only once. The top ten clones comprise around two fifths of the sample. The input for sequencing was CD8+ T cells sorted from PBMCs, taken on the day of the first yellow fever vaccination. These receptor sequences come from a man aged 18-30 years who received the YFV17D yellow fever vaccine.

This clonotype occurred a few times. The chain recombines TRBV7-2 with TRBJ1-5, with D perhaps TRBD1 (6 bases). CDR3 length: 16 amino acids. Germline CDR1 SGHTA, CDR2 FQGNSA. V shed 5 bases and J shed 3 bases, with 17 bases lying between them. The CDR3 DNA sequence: TGTGCCAGCAGCCTAACCGGGACAACGTACAATCAGCCCCAGCATTTT. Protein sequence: CASSLTGTTYNQPQHF.

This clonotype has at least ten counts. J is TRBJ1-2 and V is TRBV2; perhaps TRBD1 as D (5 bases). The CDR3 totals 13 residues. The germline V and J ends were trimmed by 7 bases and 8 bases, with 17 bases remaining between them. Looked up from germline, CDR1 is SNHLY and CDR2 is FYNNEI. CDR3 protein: CASIQRGIEGYTF. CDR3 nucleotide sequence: TGTGCCAGCATCCAGCGGGGGATAGAAGGCTACACCTTC.

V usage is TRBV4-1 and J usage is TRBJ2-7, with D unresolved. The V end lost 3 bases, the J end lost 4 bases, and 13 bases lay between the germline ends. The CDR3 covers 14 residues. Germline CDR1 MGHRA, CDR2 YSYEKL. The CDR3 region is CASSHPRAPYEQYF. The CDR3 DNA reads TGCGCCAGCAGCCACCCCCGGGCACCTTACGAGCAGTACTTC.

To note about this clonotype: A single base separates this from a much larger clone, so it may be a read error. The CDR3 region is CASSLVTDGELFF. DNA for the CDR3: TGCGCCAGCTCCTTAGTGACTGACGGGGAGCTGTTTTTT. The chain combines TRBV5-1 with TRBJ2-2; no firm D call. CDR1 and CDR2 from the germline V gene are SGHRS and YFSETQ. CDR3 length equals 13 residues. V was pared by 7 bases and J by 7 bases, with 14 bases between.

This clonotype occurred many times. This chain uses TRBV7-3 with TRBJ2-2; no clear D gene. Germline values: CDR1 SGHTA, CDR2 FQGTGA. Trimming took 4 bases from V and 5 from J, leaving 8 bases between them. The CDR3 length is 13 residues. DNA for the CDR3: TGTGCCAGCAGCTACGAAAGAACCGGGGAGCTGTTTTTT. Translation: CASSYERTGELFF. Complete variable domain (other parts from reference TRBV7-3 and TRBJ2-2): GAGVSQTPSNKVTEKGKYVELRCDPISGHTALYWYRQSLGQGPEFLIYFQGTGAADDSGLPNDRFFAVRPEGSVSTLKIQRTERGDSAVYLCASSYERTGELFFGEGSRLTVL.

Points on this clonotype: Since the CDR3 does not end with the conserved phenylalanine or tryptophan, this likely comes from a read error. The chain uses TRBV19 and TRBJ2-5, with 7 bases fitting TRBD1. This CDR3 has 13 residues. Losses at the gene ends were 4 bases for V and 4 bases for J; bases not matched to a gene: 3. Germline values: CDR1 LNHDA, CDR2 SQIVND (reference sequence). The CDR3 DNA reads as TGTGCCAGTAGTACGTGGGACAGAGAGACCCAGTACTGC. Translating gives CASSTWDRETQYC.

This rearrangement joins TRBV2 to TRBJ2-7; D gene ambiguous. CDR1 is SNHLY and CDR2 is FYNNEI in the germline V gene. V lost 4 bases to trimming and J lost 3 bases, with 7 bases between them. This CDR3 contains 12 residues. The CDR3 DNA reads TGTGCCAGCAGTGCCGGTTACTACGAGCAGTACGTC. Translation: CASSAGYYEQYV.

The CDR3: CASSPRRGRSVATNEKLFF. In DNA form, the CDR3 reads TGTGCCAGCAGCCCGAGGCGAGGGAGGAGCGTAGCAACTAATGAAAAACTGTTTTTT. This chain links TRBV4-2 with TRBJ1-4, with D unclear. The CDR3 is 19 residues long. The germline V and J ends were trimmed by 4 bases and 0 bases, with 21 bases remaining between them. Germline V gene lookup returns CDR1 LGHNA and CDR2 YNFKEQ.

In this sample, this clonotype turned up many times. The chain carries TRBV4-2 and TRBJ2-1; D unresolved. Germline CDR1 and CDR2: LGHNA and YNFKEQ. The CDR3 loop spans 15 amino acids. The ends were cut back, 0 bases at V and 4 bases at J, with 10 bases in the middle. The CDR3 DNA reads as TGTGCCAGCAGCCAAGAACGTCAGATTTACAATGAGCAGTTCTTC. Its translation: CASSQERQIYNEQFF.

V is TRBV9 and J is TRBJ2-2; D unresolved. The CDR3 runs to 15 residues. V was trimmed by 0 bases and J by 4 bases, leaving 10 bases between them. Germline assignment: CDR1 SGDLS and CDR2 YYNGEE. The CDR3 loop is CASSVGSSSTGELFF. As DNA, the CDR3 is TGTGCCAGCAGCGTAGGTTCCTCCAGCACCGGGGAGCTGTTTTTT.

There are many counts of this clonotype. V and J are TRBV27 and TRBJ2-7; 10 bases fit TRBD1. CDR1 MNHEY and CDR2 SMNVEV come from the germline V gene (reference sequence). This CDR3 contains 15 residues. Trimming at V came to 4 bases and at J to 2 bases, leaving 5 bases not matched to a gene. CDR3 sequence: CASSWTGTGAYEQYF. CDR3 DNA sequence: TGTGCCAGCAGTTGGACCGGGACAGGGGCCTACGAGCAGTACTTC.

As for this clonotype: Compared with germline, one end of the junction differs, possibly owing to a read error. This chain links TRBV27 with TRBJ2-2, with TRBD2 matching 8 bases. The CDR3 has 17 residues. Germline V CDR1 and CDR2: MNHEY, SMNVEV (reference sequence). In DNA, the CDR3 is TGTGCCAGCAGTTTACTTATAGCGGGGAGGCAAGGCGGGGAGTTGTTTTTT. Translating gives CASSLLIAGRQGGELFF.

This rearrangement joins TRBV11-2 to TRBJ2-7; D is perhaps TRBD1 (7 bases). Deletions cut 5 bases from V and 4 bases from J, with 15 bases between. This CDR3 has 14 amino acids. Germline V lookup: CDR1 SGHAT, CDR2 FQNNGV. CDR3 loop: CASSPRRGPYEQYV. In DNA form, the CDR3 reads TGTGCCAGCAGCCCCCGGAGGGGGCCATACGAGCAGTACGTC.

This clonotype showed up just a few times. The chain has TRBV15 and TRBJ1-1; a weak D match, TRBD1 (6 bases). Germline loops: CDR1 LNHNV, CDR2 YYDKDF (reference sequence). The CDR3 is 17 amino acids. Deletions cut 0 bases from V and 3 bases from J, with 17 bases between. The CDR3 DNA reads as TGTGCCACCAGCAGAGATGCGGTCCGGGGGGGCGACACTGAAGCTTTCTTT. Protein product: CATSRDAVRGGDTEAFF.

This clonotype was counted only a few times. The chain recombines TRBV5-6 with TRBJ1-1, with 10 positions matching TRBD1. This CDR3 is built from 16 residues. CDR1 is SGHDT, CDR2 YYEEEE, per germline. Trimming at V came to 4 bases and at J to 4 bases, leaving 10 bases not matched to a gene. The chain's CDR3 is CASSPGTGESSTEAFF. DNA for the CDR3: TGTGCCAGCAGCCCTGGGACAGGGGAGAGTAGCACTGAAGCTTTCTTT. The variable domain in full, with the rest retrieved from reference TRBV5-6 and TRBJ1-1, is DAGVTQSPTHLIKTRGQQVTLRCSPKSGHDTVSWYQQALGQGPQFIFQYYEEEERQRGNFPDRFSGHQFPNYSSELNVNALLLGDSALYLCASSPGTGESSTEAFFGQGTRLTVV.

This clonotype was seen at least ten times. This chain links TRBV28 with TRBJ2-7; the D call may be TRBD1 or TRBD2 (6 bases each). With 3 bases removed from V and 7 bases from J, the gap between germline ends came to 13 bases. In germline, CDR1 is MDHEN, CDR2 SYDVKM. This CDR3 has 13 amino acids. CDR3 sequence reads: CASSFSTGGEQYV. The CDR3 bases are TGTGCCAGCAGTTTTTCGACAGGAGGGGAGCAGTACGTC.

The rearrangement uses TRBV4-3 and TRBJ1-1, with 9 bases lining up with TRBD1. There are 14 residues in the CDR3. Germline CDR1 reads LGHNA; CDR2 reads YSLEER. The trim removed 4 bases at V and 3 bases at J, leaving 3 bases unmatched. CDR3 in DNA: TGCGCCAGCAGCCCCTACAGGGGGCACACTGAAGCTTTCTTT. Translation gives CASSPYRGHTEAFF.

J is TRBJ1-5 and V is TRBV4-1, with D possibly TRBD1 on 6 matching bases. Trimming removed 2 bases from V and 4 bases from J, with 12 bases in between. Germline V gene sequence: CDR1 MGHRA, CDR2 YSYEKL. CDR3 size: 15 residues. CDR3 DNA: TGCGCCAGCAGCCAAAACACAGGGATTAATCAGCCCCAGCATTTT. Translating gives CASSQNTGINQPQHF.

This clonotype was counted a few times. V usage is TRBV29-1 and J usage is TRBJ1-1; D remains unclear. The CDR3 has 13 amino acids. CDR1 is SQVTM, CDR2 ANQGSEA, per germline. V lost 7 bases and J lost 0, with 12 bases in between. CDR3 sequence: CSAEDGMNTEAFF. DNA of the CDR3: TGCAGCGCGGAAGACGGGATGAACACTGAAGCTTTCTTT.

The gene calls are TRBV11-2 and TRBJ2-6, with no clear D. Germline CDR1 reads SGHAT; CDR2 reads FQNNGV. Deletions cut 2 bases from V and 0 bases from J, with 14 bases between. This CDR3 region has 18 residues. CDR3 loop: CASSLLGGSNSGANVLTF. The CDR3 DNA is TGTGCCAGCAGCTTACTAGGCGGCAGCAACTCTGGGGCCAACGTCCTGACTTTC. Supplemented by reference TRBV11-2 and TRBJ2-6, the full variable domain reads EAGVAQSPRYKIIEKRQSVAFWCNPISGHATLYWYQQILGQGPKLLIQFQNNGVVDDSQLPKDRFSAERLKGVDSTLKIQPAKLEDSAVYLCASSLLGGSNSGANVLTFGAGSRLTVL.

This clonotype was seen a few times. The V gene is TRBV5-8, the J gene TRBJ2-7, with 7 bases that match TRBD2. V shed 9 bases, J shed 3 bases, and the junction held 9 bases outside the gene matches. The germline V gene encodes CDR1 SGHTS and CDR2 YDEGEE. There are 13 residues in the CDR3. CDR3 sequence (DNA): TGTGCCAACACCGGGACTACCCTCTACGAGCAGTACTTC. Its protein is CANTGTTLYEQYF.

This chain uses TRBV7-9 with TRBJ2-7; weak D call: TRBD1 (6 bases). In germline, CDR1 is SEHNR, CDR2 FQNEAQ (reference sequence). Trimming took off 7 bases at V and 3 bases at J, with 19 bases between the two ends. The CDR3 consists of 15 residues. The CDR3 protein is CASTSPGNRVYEQYF. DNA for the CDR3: TGTGCCAGCACCTCACCTGGAAACAGGGTCTACGAGCAGTACTTC.

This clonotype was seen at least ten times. The CDR3 DNA sequence: TGCAGTGCTAGAGGAGCCTACAAGCTATACAATGAGCAGTTCTTC. Translating it yields CSARGAYKLYNEQFF. The chain couples TRBV20-1 to TRBJ2-1, with D unresolved. In germline, CDR1 is DFQATT, CDR2 SNEGSKA (reference sequence). Trimming took off 1 base at V and 4 bases at J, with 14 bases between the two ends. The CDR3 spans 15 residues.

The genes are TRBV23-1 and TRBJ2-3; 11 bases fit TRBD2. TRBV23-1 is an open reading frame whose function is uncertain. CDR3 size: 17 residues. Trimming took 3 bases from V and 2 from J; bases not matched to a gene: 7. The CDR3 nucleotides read TGCGCCAGCAGTCATTCTCGTAGCGGGGGGGACACAGATACGCAGTATTTT. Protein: CASSHSRSGGDTDTQYF.